This T cell receptor beta chain was sequenced in a study of Tregs in tolerant kidney transplant recipients (dated by TCRdb to 2018 to 2020). Regarding the research as a whole: The transplants used related donors along with nonmyeloablative bone marrow transplantation, and in the human trials mixed chimerism was transient. The study applied TCRbeta sequencing to find donor-specific regulatory T cells before combined kidney and bone marrow transplantation and then followed those same cells after transplant.

V loses 9 bases, J loses 4 bases, and the germline ends lie 13 bases apart. The CDR3, cysteine through phenylalanine, is 14 amino acids long. Of the read, only the CDR3 DNA is kept; its 42 bases are in frame from base 1. The germline V gene supplies CDR1 MDHEN and CDR2 SYDVKM. As to this clone: The target of this receptor is not known. No much larger clone exists at a distance of one base, and base qualities are not known.

The sample's time point label, in plain terms: blood sample drawn before combined kidney and bone marrow transplant. Unstimulated Tregs (CD4+CD25+CD127-), CD4+ non-Tregs (CD4+CD25-), CD4 and CD8 cells were FACS-sorted from thawed PBMCs. Patients were 4 combined kidney and bone marrow transplant recipients from the ITN036ST trial, and only these trial subjects had samples available. Healthy control blood was processed by Ficoll density gradient to PBMCs and cryopreserved; patient PBMCs were collected before and after transplant. The paper as a whole reports these results and caveats: The study was limited by small patient numbers, and the findings need validation in larger populations and under other immunosuppression protocols. Donor-specific Treg expansion exceeded global Treg expansion in tolerant patients, suggesting antigen-driven rather than nonspecific expansion. Expanding Tregs with activated donor B cells appeared to identify the most biologically relevant and donor-specific TCRbeta repertoire. Biological reproducibility was not examined directly, but technical replication error appeared to be minimal. PCR primers changed over time for some patients, so nucleotide-level comparison across those patients' samples was not possible.

For TCRbeta CDR3 sequencing, genomic DNA was extracted from sorted cells using the QIAGEN DNeasy Blood and Tissue Kit. High-throughput TCRbeta CDR3 sequencing, which included PCR amplification with bias correction and internal controls, was done commercially through immunoSEQ. Regarding the original processing steps: Unique productive TCRbeta sequences were defined by CDR3 nucleotide sequence where primers matched, otherwise by CDR3 amino acid sequence with Vbeta and Jbeta genes. Sorting error was corrected by removing sequences shared between sorted populations at a frequency ratio of 2:1 or less, and the remaining shared sequences were assigned to the higher population. Donor-reactive sequences were defined as at least 5-fold expanded in CFSE-low cells versus unstimulated cells, with frequency of at least 0.01% in CFSE-low cells. Jensen-Shannon divergence, calculated on the top 100 TCRbeta sequences ranked by frequency, was used to quantify repertoire divergence. When a sample had multiple sequencing runs, each run was corrected for sorting error separately and the runs were then pooled. TCRdb re-hosts the immuneACCESS table, in-frame sequences only. Its copies lack some clones; in the studies checked, an unresolved V gene accounts for under half of them, and the cause for the rest is not known. The V and J calls and clone size were taken over from that table, and D and trimming were inferred from the DNA. This sample holds about 110,000 clones; almost 90% were observed only once. The ten largest clones represent about 0.35% of the sample.

The receptor chain draws on TRBV28 and TRBJ2-6; TRBD1 could be the D gene, as 6 bases match. The material sequenced was CD4+ T cells from blood, taken before the transplant. The TCR was taken from a human donor who received a combined kidney and bone marrow transplant. Here is the DNA: TGTGCCAGTCGTGACAGGTCCGGGGCCAACGTCCTGACTTTC. This is translated as CASRDRSGANVLTF.